Detailed here is one T cell receptor (beta chain). These data are taken from a study of blood T cell repertoires in COVID-19. Profiling relied on immunoSEQ multiplex PCR, and the TCRdb table lists in-frame clones only, not all of them. The sample yields about 200,000 clones, approximately 81% seen once. The CDR3 loop spans 13 amino acids. Trimming cost V 8 bases and J 6 bases, with 16 bases left between them. Germline V gene lookup returns CDR1 MDHEN and CDR2 SYDVKM. Sequenced: peripheral blood. This chain joins TRBV28 and TRBJ1-2, with a possible D match to TRBD1 (5 bases). The TCR was taken from a woman older than 75 with acute or convalescent COVID-19. CDR3 sequence reads: CASAETDENGYTF. The DNA of the CDR3 is TGTGCCAGCGCCGAGACAGATGAGAATGGCTACACCTTC.